This T cell receptor (beta chain) was identified during a study of blood T cells in healthy people across ages. General observations from the study: PBMCs went unsorted, and a conclusive naive versus antigen-experienced comparison was therefore prevented. There was no known CMV status for donors, so expanded clonotype changes were possibly confounded. Among long-lived donors, naive CD4+ cells were more numerous and diversity higher than in aged donors.

Sample-barcoded 5' priming and a J-beta primer mix drove a second PCR of roughly 6 to 12 cycles. TCRdb re-called the 5' RACE reads with MiXCR, one entry per CDR3 protein. The data contain about 1.1 million distinct CDR3 sequences, 30% to 40% of them singletons. Drawn from each donor were around 10 milliliters of peripheral blood. Germline CDR1 SQVTM, CDR2 ANQGSEA. V was trimmed by 6 bases and J by 0 bases, leaving 12 bases between them. The CDR3 is made up of 13 amino acids. This clonotype was picked up a small number of times. Its cognate antigen is unknown. The sequence was collected from a man aged 18 to 29 in good health. V and J are TRBV29-1 and TRBJ2-7; D might be TRBD1 (6 bases). The material sequenced was blood. The CDR3 reads CSVGTLLSYEQYF. CDR3 nucleotides: TGCAGCGTCGGGACACTTCTCTCCTACGAGCAGTACTTC.